Listed below are T cell receptor beta chains from one sample, sequenced in a study of T cells in Graves' hyperthyroidism and ophthalmopathy. TCRdb itself ran the multiplex PCR reads through MiXCR, one entry per CDR3 protein. The profile shows roughly 400,000 distinct CDR3 sequences, around a sixth of them singletons. Sequenced input: blood. The receptor set was obtained from a woman younger than 30 with Graves' hyperthyroidism that later progressed to Graves' ophthalmopathy. Each CDR3 is given with its conserved first and last residue. A D gene is named only where the DNA matches it firmly.

v_gene: TRBV9; j_gene: TRBJ2-7; d_gene: TRBD2; CDR3aa: CASSVTGLAGVWEQYF
v_gene: TRBV5-8; j_gene: TRBJ2-3; d_gene: TRBD2; CDR3aa: CASSKAGGGTDTQYF
v_gene: TRBV11-2; j_gene: TRBJ2-7; d_gene: TRBD1; CDR3aa: CASSLRGQATYEQYF
v_gene: TRBV7-2; j_gene: TRBJ2-6; d_gene: .; CDR3aa: CASNQGFGANVLTF
v_gene: TRBV28; j_gene: TRBJ2-7; d_gene: .; CDR3aa: CASSIILGMGGTYEQYF
v_gene: TRBV7-9; j_gene: TRBJ2-7; d_gene: TRBD1; CDR3aa: CASSAGGFYEQYF
v_gene: TRBV28; j_gene: TRBJ1-5; d_gene: .; CDR3aa: CASSPPGAHDQPQHF
v_gene: TRBV7-8; j_gene: TRBJ1-2; d_gene: .; CDR3aa: CASSGRSRVYYGYTF
v_gene: TRBV7-2; j_gene: TRBJ2-7; d_gene: TRBD1; CDR3aa: CASRSTGIYEQYF
v_gene: TRBV7-9; j_gene: TRBJ2-2; d_gene: TRBD1; CDR3aa: CASRNAGGGNTGELFF
v_gene: TRBV28; j_gene: TRBJ1-5; d_gene: TRBD1; CDR3aa: CASSPGDRVNQPQHF
v_gene: TRBV28; j_gene: TRBJ1-3; d_gene: .; CDR3aa: CASSSFGPGRGSGNTIYF
v_gene: TRBV4-2; j_gene: TRBJ2-7; d_gene: TRBD1; CDR3aa: CASSQDLGQTYEQYF
v_gene: TRBV6-2/TRBV6-3; j_gene: TRBJ1-5; d_gene: TRBD1; CDR3aa: CASSYSSGTAYSNQPQHF
v_gene: TRBV6-6; j_gene: TRBJ2-7; d_gene: .; CDR3aa: CASSSYRDEQYF
v_gene: TRBV28; j_gene: TRBJ2-3; d_gene: TRBD2; CDR3aa: CASSIERGRAVDTQYF
v_gene: TRBV27; j_gene: TRBJ2-7; d_gene: TRBD1; CDR3aa: CASSPSRGTGYEQYF
v_gene: TRBV7-9; j_gene: TRBJ1-1; d_gene: .; CDR3aa: CASSPLGGVTEAFF
v_gene: TRBV7-2; j_gene: TRBJ2-7; d_gene: TRBD1; CDR3aa: CASSRDRIEQYF
v_gene: TRBV20-1; j_gene: TRBJ2-7; d_gene: TRBD2; CDR3aa: CSARGGTSVYEQYF
v_gene: TRBV4-3; j_gene: TRBJ2-1; d_gene: .; CDR3aa: CASSQDGASNRVNEQFF
v_gene: TRBV28; j_gene: TRBJ2-7; d_gene: .; CDR3aa: CASSSQGRVYEQYF
v_gene: TRBV5-6; j_gene: TRBJ1-1; d_gene: .; CDR3aa: CASGPHGRAEAFF
v_gene: TRBV7-3; j_gene: TRBJ2-7; d_gene: .; CDR3aa: CASSLATENEQYF
v_gene: TRBV25-1; j_gene: TRBJ2-7; d_gene: TRBD1; CDR3aa: CASSGEGTGNYEQYF
v_gene: TRBV28; j_gene: TRBJ2-1; d_gene: .; CDR3aa: CASSLRDLNEQFF
v_gene: TRBV6-2/TRBV6-3; j_gene: TRBJ1-2; d_gene: TRBD1; CDR3aa: CASSSGDRAYGYTF
v_gene: TRBV6-2/TRBV6-3; j_gene: TRBJ2-1; d_gene: TRBD2; CDR3aa: CASSYPPPGTSGSGGYNEQFF
v_gene: TRBV20-1; j_gene: TRBJ1-4; d_gene: .; CDR3aa: CSALVSGVGKLFF
v_gene: TRBV28; j_gene: TRBJ2-7; d_gene: TRBD1; CDR3aa: CASSSPGQGTYEQYF
v_gene: TRBV18; j_gene: TRBJ2-3; d_gene: .; CDR3aa: CASSIYSSTDTQYF
v_gene: TRBV6-5; j_gene: TRBJ2-1; d_gene: .; CDR3aa: CASSYPLQSSSYNEQFF
v_gene: TRBV27; j_gene: TRBJ2-1; d_gene: .; CDR3aa: CASSPRLVRYNEQFF
v_gene: TRBV27; j_gene: TRBJ2-7; d_gene: TRBD2; CDR3aa: CASSSAGTSGTYEQYF
v_gene: TRBV15; j_gene: TRBJ1-4; d_gene: .; CDR3aa: CATSRNPKVFSEKLFF
v_gene: TRBV9; j_gene: TRBJ2-1; d_gene: .; CDR3aa: CASSVADYNEQFF
v_gene: TRBV28; j_gene: TRBJ2-3; d_gene: TRBD2; CDR3aa: CASSRLADLTDTQYF
v_gene: TRBV15; j_gene: TRBJ2-5; d_gene: TRBD2; CDR3aa: CATSRDMTGTVQTSGRLETQYF
v_gene: TRBV5-8; j_gene: TRBJ2-2; d_gene: TRBD1; CDR3aa: CASSLEVTGGLTGELFF
v_gene: TRBV7-2; j_gene: TRBJ2-7; d_gene: TRBD2; CDR3aa: CASSLLGLAGAEQYF
v_gene: TRBV27; j_gene: TRBJ2-2; d_gene: .; CDR3aa: CASSSNDGANTGELFF
v_gene: TRBV5-6; j_gene: TRBJ2-3; d_gene: TRBD2; CDR3aa: CASSLVRGGTDTQYF
v_gene: TRBV6-1; j_gene: TRBJ1-6; d_gene: TRBD1; CDR3aa: CASIVGDRGYNSPLHF
v_gene: TRBV20-1; j_gene: TRBJ2-1; d_gene: TRBD2; CDR3aa: CSGSWTSIYNEQFF
v_gene: TRBV14; j_gene: TRBJ1-1; d_gene: .; CDR3aa: CASTLWQGRGTEAFF
v_gene: TRBV6-1; j_gene: TRBJ2-2; d_gene: TRBD2; CDR3aa: CASSTLAGDIGELFF
v_gene: TRBV29-1; j_gene: TRBJ2-1; d_gene: .; CDR3aa: CSVEEGRQVYEQFF
v_gene: TRBV10-1; j_gene: TRBJ2-5; d_gene: .; CDR3aa: CASSDSLREETQYF